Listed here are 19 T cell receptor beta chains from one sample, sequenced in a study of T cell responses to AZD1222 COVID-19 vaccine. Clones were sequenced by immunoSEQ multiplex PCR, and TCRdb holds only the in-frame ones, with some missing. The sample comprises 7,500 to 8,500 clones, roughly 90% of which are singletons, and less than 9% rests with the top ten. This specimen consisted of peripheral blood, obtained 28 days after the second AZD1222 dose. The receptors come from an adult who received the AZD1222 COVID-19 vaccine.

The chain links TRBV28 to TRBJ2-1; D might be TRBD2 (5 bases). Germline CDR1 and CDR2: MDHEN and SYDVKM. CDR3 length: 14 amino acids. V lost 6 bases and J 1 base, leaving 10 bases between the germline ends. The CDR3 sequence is CASRYGKSYNEQFF. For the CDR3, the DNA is TGTGCCAGCAGGTACGGGAAGTCCTACAATGAGCAGTTCTTC.

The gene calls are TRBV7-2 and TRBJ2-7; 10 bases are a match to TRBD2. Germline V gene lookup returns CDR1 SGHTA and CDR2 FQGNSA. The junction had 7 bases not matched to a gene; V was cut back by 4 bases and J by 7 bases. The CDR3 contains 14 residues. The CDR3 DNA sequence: TGTGCCAGCAGCTCGAGCGGGAGGGCCGGGGAGCAGTACTTC. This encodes CASSSSGRAGEQYF.

The CDR3 is CASHQGGQQGQPQHF. In DNA form, the CDR3 reads TGTGCCAGCCACCAAGGGGGCCAGCAAGGGCAGCCCCAGCATTTT. J is TRBJ1-5 and V is TRBV28; TRBD1 agrees at 7 bases. V was pared by 8 bases and J by 7 bases, with 14 bases of the junction left unmatched. CDR1 and CDR2 from the germline V gene are MDHEN and SYDVKM. The CDR3 has 15 amino acids.

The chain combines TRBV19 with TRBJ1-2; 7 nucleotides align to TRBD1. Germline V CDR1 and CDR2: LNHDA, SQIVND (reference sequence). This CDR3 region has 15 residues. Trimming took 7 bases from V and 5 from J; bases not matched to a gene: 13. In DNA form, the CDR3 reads TGTGCCAGTAAACCTTTGACAGGGAACGGGTATGGCTACACCTTC. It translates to CASKPLTGNGYGYTF. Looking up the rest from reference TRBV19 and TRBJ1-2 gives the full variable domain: DGGITQSPKYLFRKEGQNVTLSCEQNLNHDAMYWYRQDPGQGLRLIYYSQIVNDFQKGDIAEGYSVSREKKESFPLTVTSAQKNPTAFYLCASKPLTGNGYGYTFGSGTRLTVV.

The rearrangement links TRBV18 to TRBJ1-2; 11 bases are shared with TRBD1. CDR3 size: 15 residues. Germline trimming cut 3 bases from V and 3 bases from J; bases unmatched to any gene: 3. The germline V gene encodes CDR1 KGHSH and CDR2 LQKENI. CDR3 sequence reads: CASSPGQGADYGYTF. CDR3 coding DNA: TGTGCCAGCTCACCCGGACAGGGGGCGGACTATGGCTACACCTTC.

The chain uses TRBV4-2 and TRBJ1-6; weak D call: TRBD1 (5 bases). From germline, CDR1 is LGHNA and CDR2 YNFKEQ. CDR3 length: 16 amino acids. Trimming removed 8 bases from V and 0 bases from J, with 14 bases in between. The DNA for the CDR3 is TGTGCCAGCCGACCGACAGCCAGCTCCTATAATTCACCCCTCCACTTT. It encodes CASRPTASSYNSPLHF.

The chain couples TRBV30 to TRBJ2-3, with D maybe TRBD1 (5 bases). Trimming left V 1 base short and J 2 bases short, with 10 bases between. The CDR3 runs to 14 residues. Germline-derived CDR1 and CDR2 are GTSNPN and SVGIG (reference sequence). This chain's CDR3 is CAWSEPGITDTQYF. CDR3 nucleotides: TGTGCCTGGAGTGAACCAGGGATCACAGATACGCAGTATTTT. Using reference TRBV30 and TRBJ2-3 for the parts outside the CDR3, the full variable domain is SQTIHQWPATLVQPVGSPLSLECTVEGTSNPNLYWYRQAAGRGLQLLFYSVGIGQISSEVPQNLSASRPQDRQFILSSKKLLLSDSGFYLCAWSEPGITDTQYFGPGTRLTVL.

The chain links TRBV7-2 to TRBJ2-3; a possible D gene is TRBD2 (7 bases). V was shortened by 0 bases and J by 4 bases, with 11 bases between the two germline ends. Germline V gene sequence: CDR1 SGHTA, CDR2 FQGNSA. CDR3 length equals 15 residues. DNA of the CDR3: TGTGCCAGCAGCTTAGCGGGGGGGCCCCCAGATACGCAGTATTTT. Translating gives CASSLAGGPPDTQYF.

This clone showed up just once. The CDR3 region is CASSLRAPRNYGYTF. The DNA for the CDR3 is TGTGCCAGCAGCCTCCGGGCCCCCCGGAACTATGGCTACACCTTC. The chain carries TRBV3-1 (or the pseudogene TRBV3-2) and TRBJ1-2; D not resolved. Germline lookup yields CDR1 LGHDT and CDR2 YNNKEL (reference sequence). Trimming pared 4 bases from V and 2 bases from J, leaving 14 bases between. This CDR3 comprises 15 residues.

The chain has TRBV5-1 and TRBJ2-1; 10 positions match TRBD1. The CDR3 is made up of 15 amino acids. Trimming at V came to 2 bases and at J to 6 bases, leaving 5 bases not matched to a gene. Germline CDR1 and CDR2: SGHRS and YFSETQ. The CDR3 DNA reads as TGCGCCAGCAGCTTTCGACAGGGGGCCGGCAATGAGCAGTTCTTC. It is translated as CASSFRQGAGNEQFF.

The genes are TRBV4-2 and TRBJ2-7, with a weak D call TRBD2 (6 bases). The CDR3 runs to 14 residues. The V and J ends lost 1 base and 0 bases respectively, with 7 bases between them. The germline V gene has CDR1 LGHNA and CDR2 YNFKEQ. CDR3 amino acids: CASSQGGGSYEQYF. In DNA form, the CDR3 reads TGTGCCAGCAGCCAAGGGGGAGGCTCCTACGAGCAGTACTTC.

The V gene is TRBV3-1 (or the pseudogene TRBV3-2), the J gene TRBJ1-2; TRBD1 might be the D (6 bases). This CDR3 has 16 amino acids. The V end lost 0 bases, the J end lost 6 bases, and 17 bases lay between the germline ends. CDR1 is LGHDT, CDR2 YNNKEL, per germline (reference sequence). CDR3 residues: CASSQDQGHARDGYTF. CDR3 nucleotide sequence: TGTGCCAGCAGCCAAGATCAGGGACACGCCCGAGATGGCTACACCTTC.

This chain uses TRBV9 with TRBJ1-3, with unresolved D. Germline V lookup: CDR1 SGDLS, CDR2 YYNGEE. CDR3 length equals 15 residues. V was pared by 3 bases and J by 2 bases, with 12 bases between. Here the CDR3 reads CASSANEFTGNTIYF. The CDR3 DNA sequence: TGTGCCAGCAGCGCCAACGAATTCACTGGAAACACCATATATTTT.

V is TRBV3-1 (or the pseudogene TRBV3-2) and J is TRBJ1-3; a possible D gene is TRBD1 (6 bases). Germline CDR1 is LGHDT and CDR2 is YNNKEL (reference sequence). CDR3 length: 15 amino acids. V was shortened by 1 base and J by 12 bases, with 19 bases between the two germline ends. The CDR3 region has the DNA TGTGCCAGCAGCCAAGGGGGGGCAGGGTTCGGAATCATATATTTT. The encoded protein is CASSQGGAGFGIIYF.

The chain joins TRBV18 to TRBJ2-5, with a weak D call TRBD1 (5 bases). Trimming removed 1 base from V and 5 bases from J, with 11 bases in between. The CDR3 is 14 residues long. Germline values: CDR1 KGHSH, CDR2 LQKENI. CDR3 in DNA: TGTGCCAGCTCACCACGGGGCGCCGGGGAGACCCAGTACTTC. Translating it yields CASSPRGAGETQYF.

CDR3 loop: CASGTSGADTQYF. CDR3 bases: TGCGCCAGCGGGACTAGCGGGGCAGATACGCAGTATTTT. V and J are TRBV5-1 and TRBJ2-3, with TRBD2 identical over 13 bases. J was trimmed by 4 bases and V by 7 bases; bases with no gene match: 0. The CDR3 totals 13 residues. Per the germline V gene, CDR1 is SGHRS and CDR2 is YFSETQ.

This chain's CDR3 is CAGHRSGGLQAGSGYTF. The DNA for the CDR3 is TGTGCCGGACACAGGAGCGGAGGCCTACAAGCTGGGTCTGGCTACACCTTC. The genes are TRBV6-4 and TRBJ1-2; a possible D gene is TRBD1 (5 bases). The CDR3 spans 17 residues. Germline V CDR1 and CDR2: MRHNA, SNTAGT. V was clipped by 11 bases and J by 7 bases, with 32 bases between them.

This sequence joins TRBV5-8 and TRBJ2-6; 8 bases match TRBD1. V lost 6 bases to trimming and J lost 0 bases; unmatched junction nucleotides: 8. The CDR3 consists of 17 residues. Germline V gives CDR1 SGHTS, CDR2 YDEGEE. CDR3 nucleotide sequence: TGTGCCAGCACCGGGGACAGGTATTACTCTGGGGCCAACGTCCTGACTTTC. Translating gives CASTGDRYYSGANVLTF.

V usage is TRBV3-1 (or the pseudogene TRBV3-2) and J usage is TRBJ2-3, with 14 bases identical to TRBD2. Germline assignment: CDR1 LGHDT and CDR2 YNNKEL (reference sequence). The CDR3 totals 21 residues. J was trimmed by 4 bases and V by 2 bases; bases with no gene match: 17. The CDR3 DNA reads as TGTGCCAGCAGCCAACTTCCTCCGGGACTAGCGGGGGTCCGCATGGCAGATACGCAGTATTTT. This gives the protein CASSQLPPGLAGVRMADTQYF.